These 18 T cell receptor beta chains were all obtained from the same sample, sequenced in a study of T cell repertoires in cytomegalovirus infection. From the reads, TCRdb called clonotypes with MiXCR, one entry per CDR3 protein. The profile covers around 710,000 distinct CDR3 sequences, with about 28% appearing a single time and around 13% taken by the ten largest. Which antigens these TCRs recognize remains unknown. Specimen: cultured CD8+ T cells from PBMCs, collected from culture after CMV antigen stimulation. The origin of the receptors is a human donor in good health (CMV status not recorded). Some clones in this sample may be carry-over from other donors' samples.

The CDR3 nucleotides are TGTGCCAGTAGTACGGACGGGGGCTACGAGCAGTACTTC. Its translation: CASSTDGGYEQYF. The chain recombines TRBV19 with TRBJ2-7, with a weak D call TRBD2 (6 bases). The germline V gene has CDR1 LNHDA and CDR2 SQIVND (reference sequence). This CDR3 has 13 residues. V shed 4 bases and J shed 3 bases, with 10 bases lying between them.

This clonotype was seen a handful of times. CDR3 sequence: CASSLSRGGNQPQHF. In DNA form, the CDR3 reads TGCGCCAGCAGCCTTTCGAGGGGGGGGAATCAGCCCCAGCATTTT. The chain is built from TRBV4-1 and TRBJ1-5, with a weak D call TRBD1 (6 bases). This CDR3 is built from 15 residues. Germline CDR1 reads MGHRA; CDR2 reads YSYEKL. Trimming cost V 4 bases and J 4 bases, with 14 bases left between them.

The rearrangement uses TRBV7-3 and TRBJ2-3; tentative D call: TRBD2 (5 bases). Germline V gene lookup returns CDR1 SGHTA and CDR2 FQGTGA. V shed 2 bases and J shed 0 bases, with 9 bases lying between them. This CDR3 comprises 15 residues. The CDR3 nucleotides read TGTGCCAGCAGCTTAGAGCGGTCCAGCACAGATACGCAGTATTTT. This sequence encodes CASSLERSSTDTQYF. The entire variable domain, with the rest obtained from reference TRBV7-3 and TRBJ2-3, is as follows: GAGVSQTPSNKVTEKGKYVELRCDPISGHTALYWYRQSLGQGPEFLIYFQGTGAADDSGLPNDRFFAVRPEGSVSTLKIQRTERGDSAVYLCASSLERSSTDTQYFGPGTRLTVL.

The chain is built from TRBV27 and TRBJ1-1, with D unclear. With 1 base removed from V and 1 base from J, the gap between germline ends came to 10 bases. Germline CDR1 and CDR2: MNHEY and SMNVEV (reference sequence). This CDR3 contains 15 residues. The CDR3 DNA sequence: TGTGCCAGCAGTTTATACGGAAACAGGAACACTGAAGCTTTCTTT. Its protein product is CASSLYGNRNTEAFF.

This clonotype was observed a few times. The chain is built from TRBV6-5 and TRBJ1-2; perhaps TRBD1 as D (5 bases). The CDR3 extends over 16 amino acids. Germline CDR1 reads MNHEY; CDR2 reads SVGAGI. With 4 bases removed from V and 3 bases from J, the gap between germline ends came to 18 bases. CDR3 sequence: CASSSELGGWDYGYTF. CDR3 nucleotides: TGTGCCAGCAGTTCCGAATTGGGGGGTTGGGACTATGGCTACACCTTC.

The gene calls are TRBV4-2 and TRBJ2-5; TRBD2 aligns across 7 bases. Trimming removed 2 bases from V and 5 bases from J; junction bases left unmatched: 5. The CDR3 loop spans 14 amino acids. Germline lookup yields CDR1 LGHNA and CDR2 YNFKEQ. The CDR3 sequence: CASSQSGVRETQYF. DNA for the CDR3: TGTGCCAGCAGCCAAAGCGGGGTTCGGGAGACCCAGTACTTC.

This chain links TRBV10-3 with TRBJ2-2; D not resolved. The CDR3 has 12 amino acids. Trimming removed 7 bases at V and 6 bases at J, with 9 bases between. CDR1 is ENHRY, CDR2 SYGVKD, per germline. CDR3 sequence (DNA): TGTGCCATCAAGCGTCCCGCCGGGGAGCTGTTTTTT. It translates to CAIKRPAGELFF.

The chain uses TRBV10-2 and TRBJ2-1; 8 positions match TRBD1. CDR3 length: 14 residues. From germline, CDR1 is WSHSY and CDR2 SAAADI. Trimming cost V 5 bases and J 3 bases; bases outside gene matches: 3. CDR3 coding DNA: TGCGCCAGCAGTCGGACAGGGAACTACAATGAGCAGTTCTTC. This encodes CASSRTGNYNEQFF.

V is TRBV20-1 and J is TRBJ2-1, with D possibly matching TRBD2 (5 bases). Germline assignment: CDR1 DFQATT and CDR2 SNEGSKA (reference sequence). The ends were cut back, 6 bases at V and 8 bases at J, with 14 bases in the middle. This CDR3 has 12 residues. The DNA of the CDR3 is TGCAGTGCCCCGGGTAGCGTTGATGAGCAGTTCTTC. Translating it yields CSAPGSVDEQFF.

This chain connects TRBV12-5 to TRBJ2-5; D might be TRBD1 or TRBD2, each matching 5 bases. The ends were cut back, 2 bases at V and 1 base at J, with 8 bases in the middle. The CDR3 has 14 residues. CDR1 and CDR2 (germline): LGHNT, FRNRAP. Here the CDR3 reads CASGLTGTQETQYF. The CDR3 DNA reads TGTGCTAGTGGTTTGACCGGGACCCAAGAGACCCAGTACTTC. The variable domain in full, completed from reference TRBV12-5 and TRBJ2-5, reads DARVTQTPRHKVTEMGQEVTMRCQPILGHNTVFWYRQTMMQGLELLAYFRNRAPLDDSGMPKDRFSAEMPDATLATLKIQPSEPRDSAVYFCASGLTGTQETQYFGPGTRLLVL.

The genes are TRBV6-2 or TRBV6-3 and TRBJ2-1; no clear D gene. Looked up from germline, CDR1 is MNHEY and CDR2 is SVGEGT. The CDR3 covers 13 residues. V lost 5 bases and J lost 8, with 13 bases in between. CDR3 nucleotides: TGTGCCAGCAGTCCCCCGCCGTGGGATGAGCAGTTCTTC. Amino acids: CASSPPPWDEQFF.

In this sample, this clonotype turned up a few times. The CDR3 spells CASSPFGDTEAFF. The CDR3 DNA sequence: TGTGCCAGCAGCCCCTTCGGGGACACTGAAGCTTTCTTT. The chain combines TRBV5-5 with TRBJ1-1; D is undetermined. The CDR3 extends over 13 amino acids. The V end was cut by 4 bases, the J end by 3 bases, with 10 bases between. From germline, CDR1 is SGHKS and CDR2 YYEKEE (reference sequence).

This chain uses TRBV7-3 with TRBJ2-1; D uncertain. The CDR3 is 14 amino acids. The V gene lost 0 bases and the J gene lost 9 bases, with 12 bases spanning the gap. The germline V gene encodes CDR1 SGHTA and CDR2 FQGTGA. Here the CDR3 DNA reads TGTGCCAGCAGCTTAACGTTAAAGCAGGTTGAGCAGTTCTTC. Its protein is CASSLTLKQVEQFF. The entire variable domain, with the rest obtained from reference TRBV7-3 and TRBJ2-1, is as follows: GAGVSQTPSNKVTEKGKYVELRCDPISGHTALYWYRQSLGQGPEFLIYFQGTGAADDSGLPNDRFFAVRPEGSVSTLKIQRTERGDSAVYLCASSLTLKQVEQFFGPGTRLTVL.

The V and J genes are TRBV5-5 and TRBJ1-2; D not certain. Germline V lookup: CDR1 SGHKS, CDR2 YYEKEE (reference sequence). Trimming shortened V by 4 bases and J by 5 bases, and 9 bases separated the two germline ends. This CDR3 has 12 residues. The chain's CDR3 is CASSSFEYGYTF. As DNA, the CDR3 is TGTGCCAGCAGCAGCTTTGAGTATGGCTACACCTTC.

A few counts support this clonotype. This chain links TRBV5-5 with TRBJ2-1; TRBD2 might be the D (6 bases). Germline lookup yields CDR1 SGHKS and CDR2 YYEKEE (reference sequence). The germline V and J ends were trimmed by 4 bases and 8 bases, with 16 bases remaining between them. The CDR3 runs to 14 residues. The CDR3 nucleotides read TGTGCCAGCAGCCCGGGACTCCCTTCCCATGAGCAGTTCTTC. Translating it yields CASSPGLPSHEQFF.

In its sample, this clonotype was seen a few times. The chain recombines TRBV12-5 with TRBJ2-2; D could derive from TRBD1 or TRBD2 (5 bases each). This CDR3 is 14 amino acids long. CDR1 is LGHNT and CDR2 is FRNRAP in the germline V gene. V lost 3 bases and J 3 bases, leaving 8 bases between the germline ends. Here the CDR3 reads CASGLGEYTGELFF. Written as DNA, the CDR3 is TGTGCTAGTGGTTTAGGGGAGTACACCGGGGAGCTGTTTTTT.

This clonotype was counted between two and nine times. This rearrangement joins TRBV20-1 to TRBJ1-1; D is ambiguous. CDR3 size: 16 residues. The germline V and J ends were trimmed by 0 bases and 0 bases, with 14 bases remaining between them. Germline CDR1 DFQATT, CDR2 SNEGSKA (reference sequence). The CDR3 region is CSARDNFHHLNTEAFF. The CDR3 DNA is TGCAGTGCTAGAGACAACTTCCACCACCTGAACACTGAAGCTTTCTTT.

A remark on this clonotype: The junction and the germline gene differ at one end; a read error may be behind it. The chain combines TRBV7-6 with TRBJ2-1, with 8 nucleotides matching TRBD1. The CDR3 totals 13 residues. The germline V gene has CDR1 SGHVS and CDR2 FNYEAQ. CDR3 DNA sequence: TGTGCTAGCAGCTTCCAGGGGGCGGTTGAGCAGTTCTTC. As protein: CASSFQGAVEQFF. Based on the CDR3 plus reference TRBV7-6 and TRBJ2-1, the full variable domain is GAGVSQSPRYKVTKRGQDVALRCDPISGHVSLYWYRQALGQGPEFLTYFNYEAQQDKSGLPNDRFSAERPEGSISTLTIQRTEQRDSAMYRCASSFQGAVEQFFGPGTRLTVL.